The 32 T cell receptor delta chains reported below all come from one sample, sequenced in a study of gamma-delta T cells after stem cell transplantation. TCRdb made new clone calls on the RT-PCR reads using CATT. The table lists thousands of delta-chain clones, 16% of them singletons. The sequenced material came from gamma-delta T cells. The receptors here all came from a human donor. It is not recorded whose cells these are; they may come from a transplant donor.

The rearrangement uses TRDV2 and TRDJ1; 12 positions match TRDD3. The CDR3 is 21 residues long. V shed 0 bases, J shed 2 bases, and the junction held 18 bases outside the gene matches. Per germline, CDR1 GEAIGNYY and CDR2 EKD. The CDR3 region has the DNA TGTGCCTGTGACACCCTCTTAAAGTATTCTGGGGGATACGGGCAAACCGATAAACTCATCTTT. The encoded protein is CACDTLLKYSGGYGQTDKLIF.

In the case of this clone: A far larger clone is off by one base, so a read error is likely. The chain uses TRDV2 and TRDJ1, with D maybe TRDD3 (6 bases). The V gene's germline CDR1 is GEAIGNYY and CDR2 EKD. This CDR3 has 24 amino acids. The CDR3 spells CARDTVSSNDPGDPLNYYTDKLIF. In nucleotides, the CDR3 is TGTGCCCGTGACACCGTTTCCTCTAATGATCCTGGGGATCCACTCAACTACTACACCGATAAACTCATCTTT.

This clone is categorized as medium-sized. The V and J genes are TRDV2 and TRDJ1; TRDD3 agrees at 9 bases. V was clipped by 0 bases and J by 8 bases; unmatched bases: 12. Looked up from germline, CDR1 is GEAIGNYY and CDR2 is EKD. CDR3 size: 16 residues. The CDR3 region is CACDTVGGDTNGKLIF. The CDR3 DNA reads TGTGCCTGTGACACCGTCGGAGGGGATACGAATGGGAAACTCATCTTT.

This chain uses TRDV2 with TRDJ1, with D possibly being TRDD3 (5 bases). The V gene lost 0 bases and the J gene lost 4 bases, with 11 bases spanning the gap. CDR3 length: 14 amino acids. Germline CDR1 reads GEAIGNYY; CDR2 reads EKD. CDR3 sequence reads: CACDTVLARDKLIF. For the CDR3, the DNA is TGTGCCTGTGACACCGTACTGGCCCGCGATAAACTCATCTTT.

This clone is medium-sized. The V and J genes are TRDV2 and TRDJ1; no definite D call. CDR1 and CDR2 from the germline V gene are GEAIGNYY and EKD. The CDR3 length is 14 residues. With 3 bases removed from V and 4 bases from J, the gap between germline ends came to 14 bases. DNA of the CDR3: TGTGCCTGTGACCCCCTGATTGATGGCGATAAACTCATCTTT. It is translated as CACDPLIDGDKLIF.

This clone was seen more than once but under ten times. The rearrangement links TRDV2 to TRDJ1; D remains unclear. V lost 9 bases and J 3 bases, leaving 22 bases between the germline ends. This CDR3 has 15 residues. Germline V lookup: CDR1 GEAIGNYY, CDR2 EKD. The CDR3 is CAASPMVGGADKLIF. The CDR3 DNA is TGTGCCGCCAGTCCCATGGTCGGAGGAGCCGATAAACTCATCTTT.

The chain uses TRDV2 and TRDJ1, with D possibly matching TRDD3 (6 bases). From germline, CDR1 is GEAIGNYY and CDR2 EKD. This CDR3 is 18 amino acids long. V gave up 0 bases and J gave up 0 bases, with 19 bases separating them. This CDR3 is CACDTVDPTGRNTDKLIF. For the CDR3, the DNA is TGTGCCTGTGACACCGTCGACCCTACTGGGAGGAACACCGATAAACTCATCTTT.

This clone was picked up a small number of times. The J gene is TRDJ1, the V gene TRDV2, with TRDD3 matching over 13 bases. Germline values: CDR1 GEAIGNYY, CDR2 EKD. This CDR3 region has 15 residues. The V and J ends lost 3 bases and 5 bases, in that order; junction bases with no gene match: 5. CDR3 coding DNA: TGTGCCTGTGACCTTACTGGGGGATACGAGGATAAACTCATCTTT. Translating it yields CACDLTGGYEDKLIF.

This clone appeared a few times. The CDR3 loop is CACDTVDGRDDKLIF. CDR3 DNA sequence: TGTGCCTGTGACACCGTCGATGGACGAGATGATAAACTCATCTTT. The gene calls are TRDV2 and TRDJ1; D is uncertain. Trimming removed 0 bases at V and 5 bases at J, with 15 bases between. The CDR3 runs to 15 residues. Germline-derived CDR1 and CDR2 are GEAIGNYY and EKD.

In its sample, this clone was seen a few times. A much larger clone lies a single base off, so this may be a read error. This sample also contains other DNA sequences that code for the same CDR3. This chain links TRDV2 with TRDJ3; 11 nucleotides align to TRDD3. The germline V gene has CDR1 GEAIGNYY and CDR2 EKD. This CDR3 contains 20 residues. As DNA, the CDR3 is TGTGCCTGTGACACCGGAGCACTGGGGGATAAGCCCTGGGACACCCGTCAGATGTTTTTC. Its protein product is CACDTGALGDKPWDTRQMFF.

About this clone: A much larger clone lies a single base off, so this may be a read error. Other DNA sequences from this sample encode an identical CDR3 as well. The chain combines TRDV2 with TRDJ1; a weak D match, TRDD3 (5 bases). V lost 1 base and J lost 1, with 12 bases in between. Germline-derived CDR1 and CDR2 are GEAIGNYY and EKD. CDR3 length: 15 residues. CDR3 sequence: CACDTLGGTTDKLIF. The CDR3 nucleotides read TGTGCCTGTGACACTCTCGGGGGTACCACCGATAAACTCATCTTT.

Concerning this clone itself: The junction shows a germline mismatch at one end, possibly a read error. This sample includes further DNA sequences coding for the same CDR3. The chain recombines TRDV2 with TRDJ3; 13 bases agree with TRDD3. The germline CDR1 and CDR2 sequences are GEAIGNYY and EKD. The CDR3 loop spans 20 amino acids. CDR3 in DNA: TGTGCTTGTGACACCGTACTGGGGGATACGGTTTCCTGTGACACCCGACAGATGTTTTTC. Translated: CACDTVLGDTVSCDTRQMFF.

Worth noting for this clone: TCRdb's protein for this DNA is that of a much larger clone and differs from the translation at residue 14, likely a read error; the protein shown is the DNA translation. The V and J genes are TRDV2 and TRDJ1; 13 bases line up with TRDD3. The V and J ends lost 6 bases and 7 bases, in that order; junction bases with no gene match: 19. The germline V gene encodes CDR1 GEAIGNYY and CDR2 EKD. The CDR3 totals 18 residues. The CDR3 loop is CACSGLTGGYAEDGKLIF. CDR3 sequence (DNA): TGTGCCTGTTCCGGGCTGACTGGGGGATACGCGGAGGACGGTAAACTCATCTTT.

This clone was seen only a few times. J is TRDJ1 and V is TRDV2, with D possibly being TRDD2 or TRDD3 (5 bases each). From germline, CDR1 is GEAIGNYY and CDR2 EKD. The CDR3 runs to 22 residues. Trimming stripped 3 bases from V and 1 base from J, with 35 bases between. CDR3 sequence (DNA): TGTGCCTGTGACCCTCTAGAAGGAGGGGGTCCCCGGGGTTCCTCCTTCACCGATAAACTCATCTTT. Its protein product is CACDPLEGGGPRGSSFTDKLIF.

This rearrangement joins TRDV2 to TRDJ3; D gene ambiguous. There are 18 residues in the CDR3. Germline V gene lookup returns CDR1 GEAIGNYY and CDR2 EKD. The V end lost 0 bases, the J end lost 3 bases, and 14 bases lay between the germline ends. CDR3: CACDTGLDLNWDTRQMFF. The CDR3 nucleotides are TGTGCCTGTGACACCGGCCTGGATCTGAACTGGGACACCCGACAGATGTTTTTC.

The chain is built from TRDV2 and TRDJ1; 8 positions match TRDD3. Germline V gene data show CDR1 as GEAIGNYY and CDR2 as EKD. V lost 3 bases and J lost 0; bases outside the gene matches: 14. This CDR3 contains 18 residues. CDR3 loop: CACDPLGGLLGDTDKLIF. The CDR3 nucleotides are TGTGCCTGTGACCCCCTCGGCGGACTACTGGGGGACACCGATAAACTCATCTTT.

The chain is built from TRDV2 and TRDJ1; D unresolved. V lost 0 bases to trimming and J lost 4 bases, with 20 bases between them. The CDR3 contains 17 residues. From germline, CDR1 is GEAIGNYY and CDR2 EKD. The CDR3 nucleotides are TGTGCCTGTGACACCGTATCCCCTCGTACATTGGGCGATAAACTCATCTTT. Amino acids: CACDTVSPRTLGDKLIF.

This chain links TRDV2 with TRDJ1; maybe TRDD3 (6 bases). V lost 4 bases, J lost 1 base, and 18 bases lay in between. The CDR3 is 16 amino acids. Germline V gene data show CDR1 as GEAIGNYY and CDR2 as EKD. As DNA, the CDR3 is TGTGCCTGTGATCCTCTGAACTGGGCCCCCACCGATAAACTCATCTTT. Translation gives CACDPLNWAPTDKLIF.

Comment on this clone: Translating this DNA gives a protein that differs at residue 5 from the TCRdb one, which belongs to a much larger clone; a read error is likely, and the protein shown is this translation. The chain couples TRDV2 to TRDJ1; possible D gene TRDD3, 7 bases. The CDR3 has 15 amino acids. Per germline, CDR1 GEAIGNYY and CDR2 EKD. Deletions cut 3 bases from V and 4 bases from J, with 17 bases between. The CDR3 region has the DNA TGTGCCTGTGACGTGATGGGGATAAATAGCGATAAACTCATCTTT. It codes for CACDVMGINSDKLIF.

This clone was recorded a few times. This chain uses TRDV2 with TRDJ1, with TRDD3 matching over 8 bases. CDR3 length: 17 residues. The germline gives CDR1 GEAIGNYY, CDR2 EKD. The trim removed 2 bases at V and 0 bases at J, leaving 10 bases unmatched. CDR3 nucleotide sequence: TGTGCCTGTGACAAACTACTGGGGGCCTCGTACACCGATAAACTCATCTTT. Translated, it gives CACDKLLGASYTDKLIF.

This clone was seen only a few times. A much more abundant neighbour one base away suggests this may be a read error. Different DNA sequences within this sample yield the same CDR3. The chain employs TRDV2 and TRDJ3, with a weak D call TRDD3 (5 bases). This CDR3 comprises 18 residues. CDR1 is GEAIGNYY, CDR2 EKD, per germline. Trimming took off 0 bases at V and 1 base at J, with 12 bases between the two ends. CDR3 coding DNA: TGTGCCTGTGACACCGGGGGGGCGGCGTCCTGGGACACCCGACAGATGTTTTTC. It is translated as CACDTGGAASWDTRQMFF.

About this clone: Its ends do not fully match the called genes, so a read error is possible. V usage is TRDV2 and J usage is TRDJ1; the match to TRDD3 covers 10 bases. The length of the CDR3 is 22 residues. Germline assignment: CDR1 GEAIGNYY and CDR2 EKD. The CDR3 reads CACDTPEILGDARMKYTDKLIF. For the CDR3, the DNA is TGTGCCTGCGACACCCCGGAAATACTGGGGGATGCCCGAATGAAGTACACCGATAAACTCATCTTT.

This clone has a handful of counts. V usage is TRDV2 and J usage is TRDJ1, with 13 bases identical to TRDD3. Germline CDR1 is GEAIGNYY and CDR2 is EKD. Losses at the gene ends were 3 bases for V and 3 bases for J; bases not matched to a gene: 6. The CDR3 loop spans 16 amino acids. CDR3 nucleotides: TGTGCCTGTGACTTACTGGGGGATACGCTCCCCGATAAACTCATCTTT. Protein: CACDLLGDTLPDKLIF.

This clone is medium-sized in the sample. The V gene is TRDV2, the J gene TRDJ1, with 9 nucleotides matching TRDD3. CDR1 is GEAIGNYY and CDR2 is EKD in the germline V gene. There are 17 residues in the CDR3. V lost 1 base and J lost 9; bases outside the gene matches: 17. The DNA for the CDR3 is TGTGCCTGTGACACGCTCCCGGGGGATACAAAACGATTTGAACTCATCTTT. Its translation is CACDTLPGDTKRFELIF.

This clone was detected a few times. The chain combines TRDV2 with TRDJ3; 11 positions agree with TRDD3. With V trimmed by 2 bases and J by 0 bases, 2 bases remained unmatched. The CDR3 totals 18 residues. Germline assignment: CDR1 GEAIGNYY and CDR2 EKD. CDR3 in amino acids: CACDNTGGYSWDTRQMFF. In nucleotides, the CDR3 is TGTGCCTGTGACAATACTGGGGGATACTCCTGGGACACCCGACAGATGTTTTTC.

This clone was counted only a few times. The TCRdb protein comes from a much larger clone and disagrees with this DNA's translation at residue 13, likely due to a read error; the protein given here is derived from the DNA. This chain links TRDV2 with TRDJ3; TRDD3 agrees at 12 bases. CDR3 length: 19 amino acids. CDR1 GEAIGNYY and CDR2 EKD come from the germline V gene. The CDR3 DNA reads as TGTGCCTGTGACTCGATACTGGGGGATACCTCCTGGGGCACCCGACAGATGTTTTTC. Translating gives CACDSILGDTSWGTRQMFF.

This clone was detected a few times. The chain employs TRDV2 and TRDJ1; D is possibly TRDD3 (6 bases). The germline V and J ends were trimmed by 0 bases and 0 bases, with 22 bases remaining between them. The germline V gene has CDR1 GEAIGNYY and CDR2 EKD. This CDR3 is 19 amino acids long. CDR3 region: CACDTLSTALGIHTDKLIF. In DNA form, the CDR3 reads TGTGCCTGTGACACCCTTTCGACGGCTCTGGGGATCCACACCGATAAACTCATCTTT.

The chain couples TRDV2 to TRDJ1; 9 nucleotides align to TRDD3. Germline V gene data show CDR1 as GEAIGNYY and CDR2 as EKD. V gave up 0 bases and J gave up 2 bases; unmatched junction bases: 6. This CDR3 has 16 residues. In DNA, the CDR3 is TGTGCCTGTGACACCGTGACCCTGGGGGATACCGATAAACTCATCTTT. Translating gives CACDTVTLGDTDKLIF.

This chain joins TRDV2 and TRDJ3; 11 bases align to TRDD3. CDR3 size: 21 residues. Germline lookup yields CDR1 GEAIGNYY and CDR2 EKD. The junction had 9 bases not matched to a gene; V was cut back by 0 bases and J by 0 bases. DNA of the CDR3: TGTGCCTGTGACACCGTCGGAGTGGGGGATACGTCCTCCTGGGACACCCGACAGATGTTTTTC. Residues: CACDTVGVGDTSSWDTRQMFF.

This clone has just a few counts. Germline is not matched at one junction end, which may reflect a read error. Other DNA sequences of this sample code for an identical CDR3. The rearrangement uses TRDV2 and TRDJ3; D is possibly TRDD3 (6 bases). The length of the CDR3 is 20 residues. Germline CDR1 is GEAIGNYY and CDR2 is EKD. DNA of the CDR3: TGTGCCTGTGACACTTCTCGACTGGGTGCTCCGACCTGGGACACCCGGCAGATGTTTTTC. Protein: CACDTSRLGAPTWDTRQMFF.

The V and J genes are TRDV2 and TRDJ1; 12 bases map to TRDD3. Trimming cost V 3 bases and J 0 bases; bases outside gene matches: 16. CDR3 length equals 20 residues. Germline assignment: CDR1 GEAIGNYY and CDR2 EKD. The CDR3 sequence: CACDALLGDTRRNNTDKLIF. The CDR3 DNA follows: TGTGCCTGTGACGCCTTACTGGGGGATACTAGGAGAAACAACACCGATAAACTCATCTTT.

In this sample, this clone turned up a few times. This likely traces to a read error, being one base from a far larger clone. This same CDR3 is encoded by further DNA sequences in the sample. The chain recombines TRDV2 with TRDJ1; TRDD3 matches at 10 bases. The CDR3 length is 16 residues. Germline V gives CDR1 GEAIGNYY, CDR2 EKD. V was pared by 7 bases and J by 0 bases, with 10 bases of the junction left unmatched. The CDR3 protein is CACDPLGGYDTDKLIF. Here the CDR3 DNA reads TGTGCCTGCGACCCACTGGGGGGATACGACACCGATAAACTCATCTTT.